This T cell receptor beta chain stems from a study of blood T cells in healthy people across ages. At the level of the study: Per every two T cells, about one barcoded beta molecule was captured by template switching.

The study, taken as a whole, reports: Naive CD4+ cells and diversity were both higher in long-lived donors than in aged donors.

CDR1 and CDR2 (germline): LGHDT, YNNKEL (reference sequence). This CDR3 has 14 residues. V was shortened by 5 bases and J by 0 bases, with 10 bases between the two germline ends. A word on this clonotype: Its antigen is not known.

Per individual sample, total RNA of at least 5 micrograms was extracted. Combining a sample-barcoded 5' primer with a J-beta primer mix, a second PCR ran for 7 to 11 cycles. Tagging of each cDNA molecule was performed by a template-switch adaptor with 12 random nucleotides. TCRdb fed the 5' RACE reads into MiXCR, producing one record per CDR3 protein. The data hold hundreds of thousands of distinct CDR3 sequences, with more than 25% observed a single time. The specimen sequenced was blood. The rearrangement uses TRBV3-1 and TRBJ1-1; unclear D gene. The sequence came from a woman older than 75 in good health. CDR3 loop: CASSDGPLNTEAFF. Here the CDR3 DNA reads TGTGCCAGCAGCGATGGACCGCTGAACACTGAAGCTTTCTTT.